This T cell receptor beta chain was captured in a study of shared clonotypes between healthy human individuals. The CDR3 spans 13 residues. After removal of 5 bases from V and 6 bases from J, the junction contained 3 bases not matched to a gene. Germline V gives CDR1 SGHAT, CDR2 FQNNGV. Produced via immunoSEQ multiplex PCR; TCRdb's table is partial and in-frame only. The table lists about 2 million clones, around 95% of them singletons, with 0.1% to 0.15% in the top ten. Source material: naive CD4+ T cells sorted from blood. Subset in this sample: CD45RA+ positively selected. The sequence was collected from a man younger than 30 in good health. The gene calls are TRBV11-2 and TRBJ2-7; 11 bases agree with TRBD1. This CDR3 reads CASSGTGGSEQYF. CDR3 nucleotide sequence: TGTGCCAGCAGCGGGACAGGGGGAAGCGAGCAGTACTTC.